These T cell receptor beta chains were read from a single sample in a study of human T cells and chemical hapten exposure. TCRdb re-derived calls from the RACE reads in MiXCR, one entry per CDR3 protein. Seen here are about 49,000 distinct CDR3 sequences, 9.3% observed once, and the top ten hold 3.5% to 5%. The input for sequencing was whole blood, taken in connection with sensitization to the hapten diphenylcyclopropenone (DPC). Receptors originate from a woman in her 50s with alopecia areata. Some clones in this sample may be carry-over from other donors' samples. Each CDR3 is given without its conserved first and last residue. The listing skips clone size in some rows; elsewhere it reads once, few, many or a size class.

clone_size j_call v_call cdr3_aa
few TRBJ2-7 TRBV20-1 SAEQGYEQY
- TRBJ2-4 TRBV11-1 ASSLVEGVRY
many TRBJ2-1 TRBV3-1 ASSQDAARGNEQF
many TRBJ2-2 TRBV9 ASSSPTVGSGRALETGELF
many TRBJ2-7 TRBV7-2 ASSLAGASSYEQY
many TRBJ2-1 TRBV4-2 ASNPGRGRGYEQF
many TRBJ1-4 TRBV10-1 ASSEAMNEKLF
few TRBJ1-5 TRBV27 ASSGAGANQPQH
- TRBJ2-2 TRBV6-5 ASSRGPDLAGELF
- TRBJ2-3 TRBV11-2 ASRPTSGRALDTDTQY
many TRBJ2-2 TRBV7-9 ASSLGLNTGELF
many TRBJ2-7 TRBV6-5 ASSNTGSGTSVEQY
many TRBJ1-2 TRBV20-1 SATIGNGNYGYT
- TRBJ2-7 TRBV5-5 ASSLGMGLAGVSEQY
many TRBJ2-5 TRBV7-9 ASSTGLAEETQY